This TCR beta chain stems from a study of shared clonotypes between healthy human individuals. Study-level information: CD4 naive and CD4 memory each took three plates per donor, while CD8 naive took two and CD8 memory one. Study-wide results and caveats: Shared clonotypes across all four donors exceeded non-shared ones in generation probability. Memory subsets generally showed lower estimated richness than naive subsets.

The ends were cut back, 2 bases at V and 7 bases at J, with 2 bases in the middle. CDR1 and CDR2 (germline): MNHNS, SASEGT. The CDR3 loop spans 11 amino acids. Using immunoSEQ multiplex PCR, the repertoire was profiled, and TCRdb retains in-frame clones only, with some absent. The sample lists a few million clones, 80% to 95% seen once, with 0.3% to 0.4% in the top ten. Subsets obtained from CD4+ cells comprised CD45RA+ naive and CD45RA-negative memory cells. With respect to this clone: What it recognizes is unknown.

Material for sequencing was naive CD4+ T cells from PBMCs. Sample subset: CD45RA+ positively selected. The source is a man aged 18 to 30 in good health. Some clones in this sample may be carry-over from other donors' samples. This sequence joins TRBV6-1 and TRBJ1-4; D unclear. The CDR3 DNA reads as TGTGCCAGCAGTGAAATTGAAAAACTGTTTTTT. Protein: CASSEIEKLFF.